A selection of T cell receptor beta chains follows, all from one sample in a study of CD8 T cells in ankylosing spondylitis. TCRdb re-called the 5' RACE reads with MiXCR, one entry per CDR3 protein. The sample contains about 800,000 distinct CDR3 sequences, 12% of which appear only once. Input material: blood, either unsorted or a sorted T cell fraction (not recorded which). These receptor sequences come from a male donor with ankylosing spondylitis. The CDR3 runs from the conserved cysteine through the conserved F or W. The order of the fields is D gene, clone size, V gene, J gene, CDR3 protein, CDR3 DNA. The D gene is left open where the match is weak. Expanded clones get a size class; other rows say once, few or many, or leave the size out.

d_call: NA; clone_size: NA; v_call: TRBV7-2; j_call: TRBJ2-5; cdr3_aa: CASSPIGTQRPQTQYF; cdr3_nt: TGTGCCAGCAGCCCAATCGGGACCCAGAGGCCGCAGACCCAGTACTTC
d_call: TRBD2; clone_size: few; v_call: TRBV20-1; j_call: TRBJ2-3; cdr3_aa: CSAKPAPGGLPDTQYF; cdr3_nt: TGCAGTGCTAAACCTGCCCCCGGGGGACTACCAGATACGCAGTATTTT
d_call: NA; clone_size: NA; v_call: TRBV4-3; j_call: TRBJ1-4; cdr3_aa: CASSQEARNEKLFF; cdr3_nt: TGCGCCAGCAGCCAAGAAGCTAGGAATGAAAAACTGTTTTTT
d_call: NA; clone_size: many; v_call: TRBV20-1; j_call: TRBJ1-3; cdr3_aa: CSARSSGNTIYF; cdr3_nt: TGCAGTGCGCGTTCCTCTGGAAACACCATATATTTT
d_call: NA; clone_size: NA; v_call: TRBV7-2; j_call: TRBJ2-2; cdr3_aa: CASRSGRQSTGELFF; cdr3_nt: TGTGCCAGCAGGTCCGGTCGGCAGAGCACCGGGGAGCTGTTTTTT
d_call: NA; clone_size: NA; v_call: TRBV28; j_call: TRBJ1-3; cdr3_aa: CASSFHENTIYF; cdr3_nt: TGTGCCAGCAGCTTTCACGAGAACACCATATATTTT
d_call: TRBD2; clone_size: NA; v_call: TRBV5-1; j_call: TRBJ2-1; cdr3_aa: CASSILAGALNEQFF; cdr3_nt: TGCGCCAGCAGCATTCTAGCGGGAGCCCTCAATGAGCAGTTCTTC
d_call: TRBD1; clone_size: NA; v_call: TRBV3-1; j_call: TRBJ2-1; cdr3_aa: CASSQDQGAQFF; cdr3_nt: TGTGCCAGCAGCCAAGATCAGGGGGCCCAGTTCTTC
d_call: NA; clone_size: many; v_call: TRBV20-1; j_call: TRBJ1-5; cdr3_aa: CSARARDQPQHF; cdr3_nt: TGCAGTGCTAGAGCCCGGGATCAGCCCCAGCATTTT
d_call: TRBD2; clone_size: few; v_call: TRBV20-1; j_call: TRBJ2-7; cdr3_aa: CSAPDTSGGDEQYF; cdr3_nt: TGCAGTGCCCCAGATACTAGCGGAGGGGACGAGCAGTACTTC
d_call: NA; clone_size: NA; v_call: TRBV20-1; j_call: TRBJ2-3; cdr3_aa: CSAPYGGSSTDTQYF; cdr3_nt: TGCAGTGCTCCCTACGGGGGTTCTAGCACAGATACGCAGTATTTT
d_call: NA; clone_size: many; v_call: TRBV12-3/TRBV12-4; j_call: TRBJ1-1; cdr3_aa: CASSPGGRRAEAFF; cdr3_nt: TGTGCCAGCAGTCCCGGGGGACGGAGGGCTGAAGCTTTCTTT
d_call: TRBD1; clone_size: few; v_call: TRBV29-1; j_call: TRBJ1-3; cdr3_aa: CSVMTGGWSSGNTIYF; cdr3_nt: TGCAGCGTTATGACAGGGGGCTGGTCCTCTGGAAACACCATATATTTT
d_call: TRBD2; clone_size: few; v_call: TRBV6-1; j_call: TRBJ2-7; cdr3_aa: CASRLAGVEYEQYF; cdr3_nt: TGTGCCAGCAGGCTAGCGGGAGTAGAATACGAGCAGTACTTC
d_call: NA; clone_size: NA; v_call: TRBV20-1; j_call: TRBJ2-2; cdr3_aa: CSASWGANTGELFF; cdr3_nt: TGCAGTGCCAGCTGGGGGGCGAACACCGGGGAGCTGTTTTTT
d_call: NA; clone_size: NA; v_call: TRBV24-1; j_call: TRBJ2-1; cdr3_aa: CATSDSGISYNEQFF; cdr3_nt: TGTGCCACCAGTGACTCGGGGATCTCCTACAATGAGCAGTTCTTC
d_call: TRBD1; clone_size: NA; v_call: TRBV7-2; j_call: TRBJ2-7; cdr3_aa: CASSPGTGGGYEQYF; cdr3_nt: TGTGCCAGCAGCCCGGGGACAGGGGGAGGCTACGAGCAGTACTTC
d_call: TRBD2; clone_size: few; v_call: TRBV20-1; j_call: TRBJ2-5; cdr3_aa: CSAVRGGPGETQYF; cdr3_nt: TGCAGTGCTGTCCGGGGGGGCCCCGGGGAGACCCAGTACTTC
d_call: NA; clone_size: few; v_call: TRBV20-1; j_call: TRBJ1-2; cdr3_aa: CRAGFNYGYTF; cdr3_nt: TGCAGGGCGGGGTTCAACTATGGCTACACCTTC
d_call: TRBD1; clone_size: many; v_call: TRBV2; j_call: TRBJ1-2; cdr3_aa: CASRDSGTVGYTF; cdr3_nt: TGTGCCAGCCGGGACAGTGGGACCGTTGGCTACACCTTC
d_call: NA; clone_size: NA; v_call: TRBV6-1; j_call: TRBJ2-7; cdr3_aa: CASTERGAVYEQYF; cdr3_nt: TGTGCCAGCACCGAAAGGGGGGCGGTCTACGAGCAGTACTTC
d_call: TRBD2; clone_size: many; v_call: TRBV20-1; j_call: TRBJ2-7; cdr3_aa: CSADKGLAGAYEQYF; cdr3_nt: TGCAGTGCTGACAAGGGACTAGCGGGAGCCTACGAGCAGTACTTC
d_call: TRBD2; clone_size: few; v_call: TRBV10-3; j_call: TRBJ2-5; cdr3_aa: CATKSSGGEQETQYF; cdr3_nt: TGTGCCACCAAAAGTAGCGGGGGGGAACAAGAGACCCAGTACTTC
d_call: TRBD2; clone_size: few; v_call: TRBV5-1; j_call: TRBJ2-3; cdr3_aa: CASSEGTITLISQYF; cdr3_nt: TGCGCCAGCAGCGAAGGGACTATCACGTTAATTTCGCAGTATTTT
d_call: NA; clone_size: NA; v_call: TRBV27; j_call: TRBJ2-1; cdr3_aa: CASSPRSDTFYNEQFF; cdr3_nt: TGTGCCAGCAGTCCTAGATCGGACACCTTTTACAATGAGCAGTTCTTC
d_call: NA; clone_size: few; v_call: TRBV6-2/TRBV6-3; j_call: TRBJ2-7; cdr3_aa: CASRYRVHSYEQYF; cdr3_nt: TGTGCCAGCAGATACCGGGTCCATTCCTACGAGCAGTACTTC
d_call: TRBD2; clone_size: NA; v_call: TRBV20-1; j_call: TRBJ2-7; cdr3_aa: CSAPFRAGGFYEQYF; cdr3_nt: TGCAGTGCTCCGTTTAGAGCGGGAGGATTCTACGAGCAGTACTTC
d_call: TRBD1; clone_size: NA; v_call: TRBV28; j_call: TRBJ1-5; cdr3_aa: CASSPTGGLQPQHF; cdr3_nt: TGTGCCAGCAGTCCCACAGGGGGCCTCCAGCCCCAGCATTTT
d_call: TRBD1; clone_size: many; v_call: TRBV5-1; j_call: TRBJ1-4; cdr3_aa: CASSFRQGAIWEKLFF; cdr3_nt: TGCGCCAGCAGCTTCAGACAGGGGGCCATTTGGGAAAAACTGTTTTTT
d_call: NA; clone_size: NA; v_call: TRBV15; j_call: TRBJ2-7; cdr3_aa: CATSPAGSYEQYF; cdr3_nt: TGTGCCACCAGTCCCGCCGGGTCCTACGAGCAGTACTTC
d_call: TRBD2; clone_size: NA; v_call: TRBV5-1; j_call: TRBJ2-5; cdr3_aa: CASRGGTSGMMETQYF; cdr3_nt: TGCGCCAGCAGAGGCGGGACTAGCGGGATGATGGAGACCCAGTACTTC
d_call: TRBD1; clone_size: NA; v_call: TRBV6-1; j_call: TRBJ1-5; cdr3_aa: CASSIRQGVNQPQHF; cdr3_nt: TGTGCCAGCAGTATCCGACAGGGTGTCAATCAGCCCCAGCATTTT
d_call: NA; clone_size: few; v_call: TRBV6-1; j_call: TRBJ2-2; cdr3_aa: CASRRGTTGELFF; cdr3_nt: TGTGCCAGCAGAAGAGGGACCACCGGGGAGCTGTTTTTT
d_call: NA; clone_size: many; v_call: TRBV12-3/TRBV12-4; j_call: TRBJ2-1; cdr3_aa: CASSFLSSSEQFF; cdr3_nt: TGTGCCAGCAGTTTTCTATCTTCGAGTGAGCAGTTCTTC
d_call: NA; clone_size: NA; v_call: TRBV4-2; j_call: TRBJ2-5; cdr3_aa: CASSPILGAQYF; cdr3_nt: TGTGCCAGCAGCCCTATCCTGGGGGCCCAGTACTTC
d_call: TRBD2; clone_size: many; v_call: TRBV29-1; j_call: TRBJ2-2; cdr3_aa: CSVVTSGSYGELFF; cdr3_nt: TGCAGCGTTGTGACTAGCGGGAGCTACGGGGAGCTGTTTTTT
d_call: NA; clone_size: few; v_call: TRBV9; j_call: TRBJ2-1; cdr3_aa: CASSVVRDGEQFF; cdr3_nt: TGTGCCAGCAGCGTAGTTCGCGACGGTGAGCAGTTCTTC
d_call: NA; clone_size: NA; v_call: TRBV14; j_call: TRBJ2-1; cdr3_aa: CASSQNWGNEQFF; cdr3_nt: TGTGCCAGCAGCCAAAATTGGGGCAATGAGCAGTTCTTC
d_call: NA; clone_size: few; v_call: TRBV24-1; j_call: TRBJ2-3; cdr3_aa: CATSDQSSRGNTDTQYF; cdr3_nt: TGTGCCACCAGTGACCAATCTAGTCGGGGTAACACAGATACGCAGTATTTT
d_call: NA; clone_size: NA; v_call: TRBV7-2; j_call: TRBJ1-4; cdr3_aa: CASSSSSTNEKLFF; cdr3_nt: TGTGCCAGCAGCTCCTCTTCAACTAATGAAAAACTGTTTTTT
d_call: NA; clone_size: NA; v_call: TRBV20-1; j_call: TRBJ1-1; cdr3_aa: CSARSIGFMAFF; cdr3_nt: TGCAGTGCTAGAAGTATTGGGTTTATGGCTTTCTTT
d_call: TRBD2; clone_size: NA; v_call: TRBV20-1; j_call: TRBJ2-5; cdr3_aa: CSASAGGPGRETQYF; cdr3_nt: TGCAGTGCCTCAGCGGGAGGGCCAGGGAGAGAGACCCAGTACTTC
d_call: TRBD1; clone_size: many; v_call: TRBV6-1; j_call: TRBJ1-2; cdr3_aa: CASSTTGGDYGYTF; cdr3_nt: TGTGCCAGCAGTACAACAGGGGGGGACTATGGCTACACCTTC